This T cell receptor beta chain derives from a study of cytomegalovirus exposure and HLA in healthy donors. PCR employed 60 Vbeta and 13 Jbeta primers. The data were produced by immunoSEQ multiplex PCR, yet TCRdb's version contains in-frame clones alone and is incomplete. This table holds about 160,000 clones, 75% to 85% found once. Germline CDR1 and CDR2: SGHAT and FQNNGV. CDR3 size: 16 residues. With 4 bases clipped from V and 9 bases from J, the junction kept 12 bases outside the gene matches. The chain is built from TRBV11-2 and TRBJ1-2; 12 bases are shared with TRBD1. The sample comprised PBMCs. The clonotype originates from a man in his forties or fifties in good health and CMV-seropositive. CDR3 coding DNA: TGTGCCAGCAGCTCACTCCGGGACAGGGGGCCAATTAGCTACACCTTC. Its translation: CASSSLRDRGPISYTF.